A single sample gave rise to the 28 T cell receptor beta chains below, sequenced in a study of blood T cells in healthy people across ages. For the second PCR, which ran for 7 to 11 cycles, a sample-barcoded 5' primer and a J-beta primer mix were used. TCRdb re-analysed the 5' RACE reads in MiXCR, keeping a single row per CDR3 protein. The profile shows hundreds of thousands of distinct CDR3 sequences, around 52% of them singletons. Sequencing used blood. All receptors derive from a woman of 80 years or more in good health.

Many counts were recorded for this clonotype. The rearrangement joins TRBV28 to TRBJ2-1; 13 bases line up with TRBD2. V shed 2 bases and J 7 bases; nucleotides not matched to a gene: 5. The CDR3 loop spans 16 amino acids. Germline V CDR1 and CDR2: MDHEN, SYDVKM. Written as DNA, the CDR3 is TGTGCCAGCAGTTTACTGGGACTAGCGGGAATAAATGAGCAGTTCTTC. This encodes CASSLLGLAGINEQFF.

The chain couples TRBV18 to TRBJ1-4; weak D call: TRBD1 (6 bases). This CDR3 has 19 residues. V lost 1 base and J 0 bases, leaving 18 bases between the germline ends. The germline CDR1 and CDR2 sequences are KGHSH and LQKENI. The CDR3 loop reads CASSPRQGPAWATNEKLFF. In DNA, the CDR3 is TGTGCCAGCTCACCACGGCAGGGGCCCGCGTGGGCAACTAATGAAAAACTGTTTTTT.

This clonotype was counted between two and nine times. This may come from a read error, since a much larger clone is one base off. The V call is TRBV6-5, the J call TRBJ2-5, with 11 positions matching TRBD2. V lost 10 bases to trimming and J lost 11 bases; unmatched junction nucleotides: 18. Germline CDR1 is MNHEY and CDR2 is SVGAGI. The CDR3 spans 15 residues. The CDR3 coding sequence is TGTGCCACCTCAATCCTAGCGGGGGGTTTGAATGAGCAGTACTTC. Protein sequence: CATSILAGGLNEQYF.

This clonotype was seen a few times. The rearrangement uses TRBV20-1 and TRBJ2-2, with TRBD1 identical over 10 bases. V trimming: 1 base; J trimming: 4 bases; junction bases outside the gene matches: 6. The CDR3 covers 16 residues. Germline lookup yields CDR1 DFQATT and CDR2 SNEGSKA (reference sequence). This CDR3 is CSARGDRGFPTGELFF. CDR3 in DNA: TGCAGTGCTAGAGGGGACAGGGGTTTCCCCACCGGGGAGCTGTTTTTT.

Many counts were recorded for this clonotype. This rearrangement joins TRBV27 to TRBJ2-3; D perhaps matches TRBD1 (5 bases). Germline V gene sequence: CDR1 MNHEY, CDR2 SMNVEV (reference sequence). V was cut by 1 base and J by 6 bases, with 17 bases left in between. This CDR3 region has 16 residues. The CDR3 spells CASSLYQGVVGDTQYF. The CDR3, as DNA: TGTGCCAGCAGTTTATATCAGGGCGTCGTCGGGGATACGCAGTATTTT.

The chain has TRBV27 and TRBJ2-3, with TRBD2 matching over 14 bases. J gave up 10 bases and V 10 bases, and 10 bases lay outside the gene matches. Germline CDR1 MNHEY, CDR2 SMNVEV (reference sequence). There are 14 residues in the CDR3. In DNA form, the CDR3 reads TGTGCCACCGGGACTAGCGGGGGAGCTACTGCGCAGTATTTT. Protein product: CATGTSGGATAQYF.

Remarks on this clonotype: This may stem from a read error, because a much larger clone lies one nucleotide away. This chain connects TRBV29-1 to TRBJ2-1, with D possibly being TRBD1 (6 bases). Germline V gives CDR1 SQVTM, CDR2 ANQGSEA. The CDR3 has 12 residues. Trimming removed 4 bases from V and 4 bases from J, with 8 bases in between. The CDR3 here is CSVGGQYNEQFF. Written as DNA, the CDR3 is TGCAGCGTTGGGGGACAATACAATGAGCAGTTCTTC.

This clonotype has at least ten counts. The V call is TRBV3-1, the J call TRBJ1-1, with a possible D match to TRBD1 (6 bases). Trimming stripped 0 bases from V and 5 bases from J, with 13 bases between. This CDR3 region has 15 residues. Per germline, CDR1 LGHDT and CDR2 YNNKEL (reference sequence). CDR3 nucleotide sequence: TGTGCCAGCAGCCAAGAGATGGGGGCTGGGACTGAAGCTTTCTTT. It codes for CASSQEMGAGTEAFF.

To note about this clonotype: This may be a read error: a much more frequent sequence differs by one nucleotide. The CDR3 here is CAGSLYAGRDNEQFF. DNA for the CDR3: TGTGCCGGCAGTTTATATGCGGGAAGGGACAATGAGCAGTTCTTC. This chain connects TRBV27 to TRBJ2-1; D perhaps matches TRBD2 (6 bases). This CDR3 is built from 15 residues. The germline gives CDR1 MNHEY, CDR2 SMNVEV (reference sequence).

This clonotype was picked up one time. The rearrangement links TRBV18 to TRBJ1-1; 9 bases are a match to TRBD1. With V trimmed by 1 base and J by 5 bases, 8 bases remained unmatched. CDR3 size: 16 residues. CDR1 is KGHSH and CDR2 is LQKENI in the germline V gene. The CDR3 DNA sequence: TGTGCCAGCTCACCACTTACAGGGGGCGTTGATACTGAAGCTTTCTTT. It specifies CASSPLTGGVDTEAFF.

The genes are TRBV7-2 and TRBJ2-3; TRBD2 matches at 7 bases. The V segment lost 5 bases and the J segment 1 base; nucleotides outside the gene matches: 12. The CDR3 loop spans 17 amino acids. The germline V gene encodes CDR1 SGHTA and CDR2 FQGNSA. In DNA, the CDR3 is TGTGCCAGCAGCAACCCCGTGGGCGGGAGTCGCACAGATACGCAGTATTTT. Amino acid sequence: CASSNPVGGSRTDTQYF.

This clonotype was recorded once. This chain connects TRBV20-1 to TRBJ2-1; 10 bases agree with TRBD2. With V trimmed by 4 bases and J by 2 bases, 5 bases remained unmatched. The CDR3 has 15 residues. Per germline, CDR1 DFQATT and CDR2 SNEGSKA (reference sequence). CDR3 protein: CSATKREGPYNEQFF. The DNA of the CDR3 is TGCAGTGCTACGAAGCGGGAGGGCCCCTACAATGAGCAGTTCTTC.

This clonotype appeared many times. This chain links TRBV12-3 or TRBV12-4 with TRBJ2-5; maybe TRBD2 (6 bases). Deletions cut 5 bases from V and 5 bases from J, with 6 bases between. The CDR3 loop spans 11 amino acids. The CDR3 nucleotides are TGTGCCAGCAGTAGCGGGGAGACCCAGTACTTC. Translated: CASSSGETQYF.

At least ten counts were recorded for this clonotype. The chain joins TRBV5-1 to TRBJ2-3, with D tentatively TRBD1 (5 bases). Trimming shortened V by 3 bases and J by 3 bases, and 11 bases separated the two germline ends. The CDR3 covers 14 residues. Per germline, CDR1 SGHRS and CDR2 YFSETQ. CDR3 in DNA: TGCGCCAGCAGCTGGGCGACAGATACAGATACGCAGTATTTT. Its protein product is CASSWATDTDTQYF.

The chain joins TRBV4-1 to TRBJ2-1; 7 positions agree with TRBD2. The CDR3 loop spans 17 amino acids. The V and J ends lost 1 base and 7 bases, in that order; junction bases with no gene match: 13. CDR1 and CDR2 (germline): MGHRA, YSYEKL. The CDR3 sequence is CASSQGGGDPSVNEQFF. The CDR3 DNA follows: TGCGCCAGCAGCCAAGGTGGGGGGGATCCCTCGGTAAATGAGCAGTTCTTC.

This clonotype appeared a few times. In DNA form, the CDR3 reads TGCGCCAGCAGCGTGGCCATCGGGGAAACTGAAGCTTTCTTT. Translating gives CASSVAIGETEAFF. V usage is TRBV5-1 and J usage is TRBJ1-1; no definite D call. V gave up 4 bases and J gave up 5 bases, with 15 bases separating them. The CDR3 spans 14 residues. Germline values: CDR1 SGHRS, CDR2 YFSETQ.

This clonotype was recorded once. The CDR3 sequence: CSAREGSRELFF. The CDR3 DNA is TGCAGTGCTAGAGAAGGATCAAGGGAACTGTTTTTT. This chain connects TRBV20-1 to TRBJ1-4; D unclear. The germline V gene has CDR1 DFQATT and CDR2 SNEGSKA (reference sequence). The CDR3 extends over 12 amino acids. V was pared by 0 bases and J by 12 bases, with 11 bases between.

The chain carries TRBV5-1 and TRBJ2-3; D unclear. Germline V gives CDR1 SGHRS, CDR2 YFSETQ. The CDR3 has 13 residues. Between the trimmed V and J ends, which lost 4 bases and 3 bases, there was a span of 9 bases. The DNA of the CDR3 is TGCGCCAGCAGCGATTCTATTACAGATACGCAGTATTTT. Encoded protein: CASSDSITDTQYF.

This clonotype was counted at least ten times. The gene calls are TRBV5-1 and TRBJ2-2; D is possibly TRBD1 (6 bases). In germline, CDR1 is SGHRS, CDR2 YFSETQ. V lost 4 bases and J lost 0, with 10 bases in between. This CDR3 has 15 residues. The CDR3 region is CASSLGQTNTGELFF. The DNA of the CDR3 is TGCGCCAGCAGCCTCGGACAGACGAACACCGGGGAGCTGTTTTTT.

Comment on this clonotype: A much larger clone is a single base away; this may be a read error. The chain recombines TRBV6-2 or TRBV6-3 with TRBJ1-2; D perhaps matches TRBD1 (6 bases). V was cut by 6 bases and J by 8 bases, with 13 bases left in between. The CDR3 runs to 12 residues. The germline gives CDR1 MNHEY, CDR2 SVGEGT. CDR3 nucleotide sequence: TGTGCCAGCAGCCCCTGGGACAACGGCTACACCTTC. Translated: CASSPWDNGYTF.

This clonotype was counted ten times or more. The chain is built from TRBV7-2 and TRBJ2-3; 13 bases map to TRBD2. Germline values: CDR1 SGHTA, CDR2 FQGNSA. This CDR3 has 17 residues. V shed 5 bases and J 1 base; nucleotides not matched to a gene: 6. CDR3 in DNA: TGTGCCAGCAGCCGACGACTAGCGGGAGGTGGCACAGATACGCAGTATTTT. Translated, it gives CASSRRLAGGGTDTQYF.

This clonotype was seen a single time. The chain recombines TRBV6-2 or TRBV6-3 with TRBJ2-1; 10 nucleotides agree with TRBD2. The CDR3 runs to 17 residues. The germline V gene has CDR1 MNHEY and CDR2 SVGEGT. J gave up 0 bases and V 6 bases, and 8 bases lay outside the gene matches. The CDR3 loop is CASRLQAGGSSYNEQFF. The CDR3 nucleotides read TGTGCCAGCAGGCTTCAAGCGGGAGGGAGCTCCTACAATGAGCAGTTCTTC.

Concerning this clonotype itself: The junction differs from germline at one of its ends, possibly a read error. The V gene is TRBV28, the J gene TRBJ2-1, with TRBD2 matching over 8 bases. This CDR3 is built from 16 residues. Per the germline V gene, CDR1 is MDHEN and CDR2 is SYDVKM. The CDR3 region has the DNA TGTGCCAGCAGTCCGTCCTCTAGCGGGCCCCACAATGAGCGGTTCTTC. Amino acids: CASSPSSSGPHNERFF.

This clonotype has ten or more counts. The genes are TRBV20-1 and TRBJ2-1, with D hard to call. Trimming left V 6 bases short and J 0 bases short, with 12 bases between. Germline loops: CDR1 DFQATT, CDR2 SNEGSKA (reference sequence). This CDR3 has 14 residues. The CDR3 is CSALRPPSYNEQFF. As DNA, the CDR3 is TGCAGTGCCCTGAGGCCGCCCTCCTACAATGAGCAGTTCTTC.

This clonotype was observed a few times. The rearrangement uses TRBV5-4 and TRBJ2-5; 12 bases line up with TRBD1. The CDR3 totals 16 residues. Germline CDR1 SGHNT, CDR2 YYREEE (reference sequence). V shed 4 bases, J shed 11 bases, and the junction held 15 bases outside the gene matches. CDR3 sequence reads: CASSPPTGTGGLEQYF. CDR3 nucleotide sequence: TGTGCCAGCAGCCCACCTACCGGGACAGGGGGCCTTGAGCAGTACTTC.

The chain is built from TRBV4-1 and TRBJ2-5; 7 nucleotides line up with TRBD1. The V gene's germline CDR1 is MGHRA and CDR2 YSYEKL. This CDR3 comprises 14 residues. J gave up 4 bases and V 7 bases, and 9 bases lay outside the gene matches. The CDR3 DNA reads TGCGCCAGCAACCCAGGGGGTTCTGGAGAGACCCAGTACTTC. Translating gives CASNPGGSGETQYF.

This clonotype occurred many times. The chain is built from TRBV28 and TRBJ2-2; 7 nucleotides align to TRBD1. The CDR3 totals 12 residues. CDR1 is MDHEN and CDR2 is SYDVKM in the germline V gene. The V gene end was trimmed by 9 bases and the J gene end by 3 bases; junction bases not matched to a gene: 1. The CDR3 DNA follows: TGTGCCAGTCAGGGGGACACCGGGGAGCTGTTTTTT. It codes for CASQGDTGELFF.

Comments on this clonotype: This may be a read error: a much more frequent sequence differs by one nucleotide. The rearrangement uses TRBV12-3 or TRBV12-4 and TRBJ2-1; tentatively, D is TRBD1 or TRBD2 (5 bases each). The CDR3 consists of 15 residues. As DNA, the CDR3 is TGTGCCAGCAGTTTCGGGACGGAACTATACAATGGGCAGTTCTTC. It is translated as CASSFGTELYNGQFF.